A single sample gave rise to the 30 T cell receptor beta chains below, sequenced in a study of Ad26.COV2.S vaccination and SARS-CoV-2 variants (dated by TCRdb to 2020 to 2023). The library was obtained by the immunoSEQ multiplex PCR assay. Sourced from immuneACCESS, this table was stored by TCRdb with only in-frame sequences that have V and J called. A share of the clones is absent; for the studies checked, an unresolved V gene accounts for under half, and the remainder has no known explanation. For this sample the table gives about 350,000 clones, of which around 90% were detected only once. Of the sample, 6.4% falls within the top ten clones. This specimen's treatment or condition label, per the study, means: about 20 received Ad26.COV2.S at low or high dose, single or two shots; several received placebo; per-sample allocation not given. For vaccine and placebo recipients, the sequenced repertoires came from samples collected on day 63 after the first injection.

The sample in question was peripheral blood, obtained in a trial of Ad26.COV2.S vaccine versus placebo. The receptors here all came from a person aged 18 to 59 who received the Ad26.COV2.S COVID-19 vaccine or a placebo.

This chain connects TRBV6-5 to TRBJ2-3; 9 bases are a match to TRBD1. The ends lost 7 bases at V and 6 bases at J; junction bases unmatched: 8. Germline V gene sequence: CDR1 MNHEY, CDR2 SVGAGI. The CDR3 covers 14 residues. The DNA for the CDR3 is TGTGCCAGCAAACAGACAGGGGGAAGGGATACGCAGTATTTT. This translates into CASKQTGGRDTQYF.

The rearrangement links TRBV12-3 or TRBV12-4 to TRBJ2-1; D might be TRBD1 or TRBD2, each matching 5 bases. Deletions cut 4 bases from V and 7 bases from J, with 11 bases between. The CDR3 loop spans 13 amino acids. The CDR3 sequence is CASSSGTRNEQFF. The CDR3 DNA is TGTGCCAGCAGTTCCGGGACGCGAAATGAGCAGTTCTTC.

The J gene is TRBJ1-2, the V gene TRBV28; a possible D gene is TRBD1 (6 bases). The germline CDR1 and CDR2 sequences are MDHEN and SYDVKM. Trimming stripped 7 bases from V and 8 bases from J, with 14 bases between. The CDR3 is made up of 12 amino acids. CDR3 in DNA: TGTGCCAGCACCTCAACAGGGCAAGGCTACACCTTC. It translates to CASTSTGQGYTF.

The J gene is TRBJ1-4, the V gene TRBV19, with 8 bases that match TRBD1. Germline loops: CDR1 LNHDA, CDR2 SQIVND (reference sequence). The CDR3 loop spans 15 amino acids. With 9 bases clipped from V and 8 bases from J, the junction kept 14 bases outside the gene matches. The CDR3 coding sequence is TGTGCCAGCAGGGGAGATGGGCAGGGGGCAGAAAAACTGTTTTTT. Protein product: CASRGDGQGAEKLFF.

The chain recombines TRBV10-3 with TRBJ1-2, with D possibly being TRBD1 (5 bases). This CDR3 contains 16 residues. Germline values: CDR1 ENHRY, CDR2 SYGVKD. Trimming cost V 0 bases and J 4 bases, with 15 bases left between them. The CDR3 is CAISESDGGSSYGYTF. In DNA, the CDR3 is TGTGCCATCAGTGAGTCGGACGGGGGAAGCAGCTATGGCTACACCTTC.

The chain links TRBV7-2 to TRBJ1-1; D is perhaps TRBD1 (5 bases). This CDR3 spans 14 amino acids. V was pared by 5 bases and J by 4 bases, with 14 bases between. CDR1 and CDR2 (germline): SGHTA, FQGNSA. CDR3 sequence reads: CASSVNGRGTEAFF. The CDR3 nucleotides read TGTGCCAGCAGCGTGAATGGAAGGGGCACTGAAGCTTTCTTT.

This clone was counted only a few times. V usage is TRBV12-5 and J usage is TRBJ2-4, with D tentatively TRBD1 (5 bases). Germline CDR1 and CDR2: LGHNT and FRNRAP. The CDR3 sequence is 13 residues long. V gave up 6 bases and J gave up 8 bases, with 14 bases separating them. The CDR3 reads CASGPDSYDIQYF. The CDR3 DNA is TGTGCTAGTGGCCCAGACAGTTATGACATTCAGTACTTC.

V gene TRBV28 combines with J gene TRBJ1-1; tentative D call: TRBD1 (5 bases). Trimming removed 2 bases from V and 5 bases from J, with 12 bases in between. The germline gives CDR1 MDHEN, CDR2 SYDVKM. There are 14 residues in the CDR3. The CDR3 protein is CASSLAGRKTEAFF. The DNA of the CDR3 is TGTGCCAGCAGTTTAGCGGGGCGCAAAACTGAAGCTTTCTTT.

V is TRBV3-1 (or the pseudogene TRBV3-2) and J is TRBJ2-4, with 8 bases lining up with TRBD1. Per the germline V gene, CDR1 is LGHDT and CDR2 is YNNKEL (reference sequence). Trimming took 3 bases from V and 5 from J; bases not matched to a gene: 9. The CDR3 is 16 amino acids. Written as DNA, the CDR3 is TGTGCCAGCAGCCACCGGCTGACAGGGGTGGAAAACATTCAGTACTTC. Translated: CASSHRLTGVENIQYF.

The chain employs TRBV11-3 and TRBJ2-5, with 9 bases matching TRBD1. V dropped 5 bases and J dropped 7; count of bases not matched to a gene: 5. The germline gives CDR1 SGHNT, CDR2 YENEEA. The CDR3 totals 13 residues. In DNA form, the CDR3 reads TGTGCCAGCAGCCCGCCGGGACAGGGGACCCAGTACTTC. It codes for CASSPPGQGTQYF.

The V and J genes are TRBV7-9 and TRBJ1-2, with D maybe TRBD1 (6 bases). Trimming cost V 5 bases and J 0 bases, with 16 bases left between them. The CDR3 length is 16 residues. Germline-derived CDR1 and CDR2 are SEHNR and FQNEAQ (reference sequence). CDR3 protein: CASSPSWGAANYGYTF. In nucleotides, the CDR3 is TGTGCCAGCAGCCCCTCTTGGGGGGCCGCTAACTATGGCTACACCTTC.

This chain joins TRBV7-3 and TRBJ1-1, with TRBD1 matching over 9 bases. Germline V lookup: CDR1 SGHTA, CDR2 FQGTGA. The CDR3 spans 15 residues. Trimming took 4 bases from V and 6 from J; bases not matched to a gene: 9. The CDR3 region is CASSSRQGDKAEAFF. CDR3 nucleotide sequence: TGTGCCAGCAGCTCAAGACAGGGGGATAAGGCTGAAGCTTTCTTT.

The CDR3 DNA is TGTGCCAGCAGTTTTCGGGAGGGGGCGAATGAGCAGTTCTTC. Translation: CASSFREGANEQFF. V usage is TRBV6-2 or TRBV6-3 and J usage is TRBJ2-1, with D possibly being TRBD2 (8 bases). This CDR3 comprises 14 residues. V was cut by 4 bases and J by 7 bases, with 14 bases left in between. From germline, CDR1 is MNHEY and CDR2 SVGEGT.

This chain uses TRBV11-3 with TRBJ2-2; TRBD2 is a possible D gene (5 bases). Deletions cut 2 bases from V and 7 bases from J, with 14 bases between. Germline V gives CDR1 SGHNT, CDR2 YENEEA. This CDR3 has 15 residues. Written as DNA, the CDR3 is TGTGCCAGCAGCTTATCTCCGGGATCCGGCGGGGAGCTGTTTTTT. It is translated as CASSLSPGSGGELFF.

The chain carries TRBV29-1 and TRBJ2-3; 9 nucleotides align to TRBD2. The V and J ends lost 5 bases and 5 bases, in that order; junction bases with no gene match: 8. CDR1 and CDR2 from the germline V gene are SQVTM and ANQGSEA. The CDR3 runs to 14 residues. This chain's CDR3 is CSVSSGSHIDTQYF. In DNA, the CDR3 is TGCAGCGTTAGTAGCGGGAGTCATATAGATACGCAGTATTTT.

A word on this clone: An end of the junction does not agree with germline; a read error may underlie this. V usage is TRBV9 and J usage is TRBJ2-3; no clear D. Germline V gene lookup returns CDR1 SGDLS and CDR2 YYNGEE. This CDR3 region has 16 residues. CDR3 residues: CASSDPRLPSIDTQYF. The CDR3 region has the DNA TGTGCCAGCAGCGACCCCCGTCTGCCAAGCATAGATACGCAGTATTTT.

V usage is TRBV6-1 and J usage is TRBJ1-5; D is unclear. V shed 1 base and J shed 2 bases, with 9 bases lying between them. CDR1 and CDR2 (germline): MNHNS, SASEGT. The CDR3 has 15 residues. CDR3 coding DNA: TGTGCCAGCAGTGAAGACAGATTGGGCAATCAGCCCCAGCATTTT. Its translation is CASSEDRLGNQPQHF.

The DNA for the CDR3 is TGTGCCAGCAGCCTCCAGGGGTTTGAAGCTTTCTTT. It encodes CASSLQGFEAFF. The chain recombines TRBV3-1 (or the pseudogene TRBV3-2) with TRBJ1-1; D is perhaps TRBD1 (6 bases). The V gene's germline CDR1 is LGHDT and CDR2 YNNKEL (reference sequence). Deletions cut 4 bases from V and 7 bases from J, with 10 bases between. This CDR3 comprises 12 residues.

The chain links TRBV6-6 to TRBJ1-3; D call uncertain. The length of the CDR3 is 16 residues. The V end was cut by 5 bases, the J end by 0 bases, with 14 bases between. Germline V lookup: CDR1 MNHNY, CDR2 SVGAGI (reference sequence). CDR3 region: CASSMDRKSSGNTIYF. CDR3 coding DNA: TGTGCCAGCAGTATGGACCGAAAGAGCTCTGGAAACACCATATATTTT.

This clone has a single count. V usage is TRBV5-6 and J usage is TRBJ1-2; D call uncertain. The V end lost 5 bases, the J end lost 4 bases, and 27 bases lay between the germline ends. Looked up from germline, CDR1 is SGHDT and CDR2 is YYEEEE. The CDR3 has 18 amino acids. The CDR3: CASRSKLGAQGVVYGYTF. The CDR3, as DNA: TGTGCCAGCAGATCGAAATTAGGCGCGCAAGGAGTGGTCTATGGCTACACCTTC.

The V gene is TRBV4-1, the J gene TRBJ2-7; TRBD2 aligns across 8 bases. Germline trimming cut 1 base from V and 2 bases from J; bases unmatched to any gene: 4. The CDR3 is made up of 15 amino acids. CDR1 MGHRA and CDR2 YSYEKL come from the germline V gene. CDR3 protein: CASSQVRGGTYEQYF. In nucleotides, the CDR3 is TGCGCCAGCAGCCAAGTCCGGGGGGGTACCTACGAGCAGTACTTC.

The CDR3 region is CASTESGRVYEQYF. The CDR3 DNA follows: TGTGCCAGCACCGAGAGCGGGAGGGTCTACGAGCAGTACTTC. The chain links TRBV6-6 to TRBJ2-7; 10 nucleotides agree with TRBD2. With V trimmed by 7 bases and J by 3 bases, 6 bases remained unmatched. In germline, CDR1 is MNHNY, CDR2 SVGAGI (reference sequence). The CDR3 runs 14 residues.

V gene TRBV9 combines with J gene TRBJ2-5, with 11 nucleotides matching TRBD1. The J segment lost 5 bases and the V segment lost 2 bases, leaving 8 bases of the junction unmatched. This CDR3 comprises 16 residues. From germline, CDR1 is SGDLS and CDR2 YYNGEE. CDR3 sequence reads: CASSVSADRGRETQYF. DNA of the CDR3: TGTGCCAGCAGCGTTTCGGCGGACAGGGGGCGGGAGACCCAGTACTTC.

This rearrangement joins TRBV28 to TRBJ2-7; D may be TRBD1 (6 bases). Germline V CDR1 and CDR2: MDHEN, SYDVKM. The V and J ends lost 4 bases and 2 bases respectively, with 9 bases between them. The CDR3 is 13 residues long. Here the CDR3 DNA reads TGTGCCAGCAGTTCTGGACAGACCTACGAGCAGTACTTC. This gives the protein CASSSGQTYEQYF.

This chain joins TRBV10-3 and TRBJ1-1, with D possibly TRBD1 on 6 matching bases. Trimming stripped 3 bases from V and 0 bases from J, with 11 bases between. The CDR3 consists of 15 residues. Germline V gene sequence: CDR1 ENHRY, CDR2 SYGVKD. The CDR3 nucleotides are TGTGCCATCAGTGATGCCGGACAGTTGAACACTGAAGCTTTCTTT. This sequence encodes CAISDAGQLNTEAFF.

V gene TRBV18 combines with J gene TRBJ2-7; 7 nucleotides line up with TRBD1. After removal of 2 bases from V and 4 bases from J, the junction contained 5 bases not matched to a gene. There are 14 residues in the CDR3. CDR1 and CDR2 from the germline V gene are KGHSH and LQKENI. The CDR3 here is CASSPVGQNYEQYF. The CDR3 DNA is TGTGCCAGCTCACCAGTGGGACAGAATTACGAGCAGTACTTC.

The chain employs TRBV2 and TRBJ1-1; possibly TRBD1 for D (6 bases). Per the germline V gene, CDR1 is SNHLY and CDR2 is FYNNEI. The CDR3 length is 14 residues. V lost 6 bases, J lost 2 bases, and 13 bases lay in between. For the CDR3, the DNA is TGTGCCAGCAGCCCCGGACAGATAAACACTGAAGCTTTCTTT. It codes for CASSPGQINTEAFF.

This chain uses TRBV7-5 with TRBJ1-2; the table's D call TRBD1 went unverified against the DNA. TRBV7-5 is labeled a pseudogene. The CDR3 is made up of 13 amino acids. CDR3 DNA sequence: TGTGCCAGAAGCACAGGGGGGAGGTATGGCTACACCTTC. It specifies CARSTGGRYGYTF.

The chain joins TRBV28 to TRBJ1-1; 7 bases are shared with TRBD1. Germline values: CDR1 MDHEN, CDR2 SYDVKM. J was trimmed by 5 bases and V by 8 bases; bases with no gene match: 5. The CDR3 runs to 12 residues. The CDR3 nucleotides read TGTGCCAGCTGGACGACAGGGACTGAAGCTTTCTTT. Translating it yields CASWTTGTEAFF.

The CDR3 nucleotides are TGTGCCAGCAGCCAAGCCGCGCGGGGGAGCTCCTACGAGCAGTACTTC. Residues: CASSQAARGSSYEQYF. This chain links TRBV4-2 with TRBJ2-7; 7 bases match TRBD2. With 1 base clipped from V and 0 bases from J, the junction kept 6 bases outside the gene matches. This CDR3 contains 16 residues. Germline CDR1 reads LGHNA; CDR2 reads YNFKEQ.